This T cell receptor (beta chain) was captured by sequencing in a study of T cell changes during pregnancy in multiple sclerosis. Method: immunoSEQ multiplex PCR; TCRdb's copy keeps in-frame clones and lacks some. The sample includes some 54,000 clones, 90% to 95% of them seen just once. The CDR3 loop spans 12 amino acids. Germline V gives CDR1 SGHRS, CDR2 YFSETQ. V lost 3 bases and J 9 bases, leaving 11 bases between the germline ends. The chain combines TRBV5-1 with TRBJ2-3, with a tentative D call TRBD1 (5 bases). The origin of this receptor is a female donor with multiple sclerosis, enrolled in a pregnancy study. The sequences come from peripheral blood, collected after pregnancy. This chain's CDR3 is CASSSTGSTQYF. DNA for the CDR3: TGCGCCAGCAGCTCTACAGGTTCAACGCAGTATTTT. Variable domain in full (rest from reference TRBV5-1 and TRBJ2-3): KAGVTQTPRYLIKTRGQQVTLSCSPISGHRSVSWYQQTPGQGLQFLFEYFSETQRNKGNFPGRFSGRQFSNSRSEMNVSTLELGDSALYLCASSSTGSTQYFGPGTRLTVL.